The source of this T cell receptor beta chain is a study of PD-1 blockade in classical Hodgkin lymphoma (TCRdb year 2020). Notes on the research overall: Nivolumab dosing was 3 mg/kg intravenously every 2 weeks, continuing until either disease progression or unacceptable toxicity. The study used TCR beta sequencing and CyTOF to define a peripheral blood immune signature of response to PD-1 blockade in classical Hodgkin lymphoma.

The time point label on this specimen signifies: cycle 2 day 1 (C2D1) of nivolumab. Relapse after autologous stem cell transplantation had occurred in all trial patients, and cohorts A, B and C were distinguished by prior brentuximab vedotin exposure. The trial cohort comprised 60 or so patients with relapsed/refractory classical Hodgkin lymphoma whose best overall responses were complete response, partial response or progressive disease. Trial patients were treated with single-agent nivolumab in the multi-cohort phase II CheckMate 205 trial. An independent review committee assessed best overall response by applying the 2007 International Working Group response criteria. Trial PBMCs were collected just before the start of nivolumab (C1D1) and during therapy at cycle 2 day 1 and cycle 4 day 1. After peripheral blood was drawn into 8 mL Vacutainer Cell Preparation Tubes, PBMCs were isolated by centrifugation and then cryopreserved.

The Qiagen DNeasy kit was used to extract genomic DNA both from unsorted PBMCs and from the negatively selected CD4+ and CD8+ fractions. Using primers that anneal to V and J segments, immunoSEQ multiplex PCR amplified the TCR beta CDR3 regions. A synthetic immune receptor repertoire was used to minimize amplification bias, and any remaining bias was removed computationally after sequencing. As for the authors' bioinformatics: Custom Python scripts were used to quantify repertoire diversity as the Shannon entropy index. Unsorted, CD4+ and CD8+ repertoires were analyzed separately, except in combined analyses where CD4+ and CD8+ sequences were merged in silico. A clone was considered expanded if an increase in frequency of at least 2-fold after treatment relative to C1D1 was found, and a pseudocount of 0.5 was applied to clones undetected at baseline. Singleton clones were defined as clones with 0 or 1 copy at C1D1, and non-singleton clones were defined as clones with 2 or more copies. Clones expanded in unsorted samples were assigned a CD4+, CD8+ or unknown annotation through matching of protein sequences in sorted samples from the same patient. Wilcoxon tests were applied to paired samples to test diversity changes from C1D1 to C4D1. TCRdb's version of the immuneACCESS table is confined to in-frame rearrangements and falls short of the full clone set. An unresolved V gene accounts for under half of the shortfall where checked; the remainder is of unknown origin. D and trimming were read from the DNA, whereas the V and J calls and clone size are those reported in that table. For this sample the table gives about 15,000 clones, of which approximately 80% were detected only once. The ten largest account for 30% to 45% of the sample.

The CDR3 runs 16 amino acids, cysteine and phenylalanine included. Just CDR3 DNA is preserved here, 48 bases in frame from base 1. CDR1 and CDR2, looked up from the germline V gene, are SQVTM and ANQGSEA. Ends trimmed: V by 6 bases, J by 8 bases; bases unmatched to a gene: 17. Broader findings and caveats from the paper: The study was restricted to a single clinical trial cohort, and the causes of repertoire differences, possibly disease activity or prior therapy, were left undefined. Baseline TCR diversity was reported as lower in newly diagnosed patients than in healthy donors, and lower still in relapsed/refractory patients. Among trial patients, those achieving complete response had baseline diversity similar to that of newly diagnosed patients, while diversity was significantly lower in partial responders and progressors. Patients starting nivolumab less than 1 year after ASCT had lower diversity and were excluded from later analyses to avoid confounding by immune reconstitution. A significant rise by C4D1 was seen in CD4+ but not CD8+ TCR diversity (p=0.0027 vs p=0.16), with the rise being most apparent in complete responders (p=0.02).

Notes on this clone: The antigen it recognizes is unknown. No clone much larger than this one lies a single base away; base qualities are absent.

The sequence came from a human donor with classical Hodgkin lymphoma. This chain is built from TRBV29-1 and TRBJ2-1; the junction holds 9 bases that match TRBD1. Sequencing was performed on peripheral blood mononuclear cells (PBMCs), taken before the second cycle of nivolumab. The DNA sequence follows: TGCAGCGTCACCGGCTTCTGGGGACAGGGAAAGGATGAGCAGTTCTTC. Its product reads: CSVTGFWGQGKDEQFF.